The rows below give T cell receptor beta chains drawn from one sample of a study of Graves' ophthalmopathy and Graves' hyperthyroidism. A single record per CDR3 protein comes from TCRdb applying MiXCR to the multiplex PCR reads. The sample contains roughly 500,000 distinct CDR3 sequences, around 15% of which appear only once. The sample consisted of blood. Receptors originate from a woman between 25 and 40 years old with Graves' ophthalmopathy. CDR3s include the opening cysteine and the closing phenylalanine or tryptophan. The D gene is left open where the match is weak. Size values are once, few and many counts, or a class for expanded clones, and some rows have none.

D	V	size	J	DNA	CDR3
-	TRBV7-8	many	TRBJ2-7	TGTGCCAGCAGCCAGAACCGAGAGCAGTACTTC	CASSQNREQYF
TRBD1	TRBV20-1	many	TRBJ1-3	TGCAGTGCTAGAAAGCAGGGGGCCTCTGGAAACACCATATATTTT	CSARKQGASGNTIYF
-	TRBV29-1	few	TRBJ1-1	TGCAGCGTTGAATCCGTGGAGGGGGTCACTGAAGCTTTCTTT	CSVESVEGVTEAFF
-	TRBV6-1	many	TRBJ2-5	TGTGCCAGCAGCGACGGCGGGGCGTCAGTGACCCAGTACTTC	CASSDGGASVTQYF
-	TRBV5-4	few	TRBJ2-4	TGTGCCAGCAGCTCTAAGGGGGGGAGTGACATTAAGTACTTC	CASSSKGGSDIKYF
-	TRBV3-1	many	TRBJ2-7	TGTGCCAGCAGCCAAGATAGGGGGAGGTATTACGAGCAGTACTTC	CASSQDRGRYYEQYF
-	TRBV25-1	many	TRBJ2-7	TGTGCCAGCAGTGCGGACGGATCCTACGAGCAGTACTTC	CASSADGSYEQYF
-	TRBV6-5	many	TRBJ1-2	TGTGCCAGCAGTTACCTAACACAGGGTTCTAACTATGGCTACACCTTC	CASSYLTQGSNYGYTF
-	TRBV28	many	TRBJ1-6	TGTGCCAGCAGTTACCTGACAGGCGAAGATTATAATTCACCCCTCCACTTT	CASSYLTGEDYNSPLHF
TRBD1	TRBV6-1	-	TRBJ2-7	TGTGCCAGCAGTACAGGGGACGGTCTCTCCTACGAGCAGTACTTC	CASSTGDGLSYEQYF
-	TRBV12-3/TRBV12-4	few	TRBJ2-7	TGTGCCAGCAGTCCCCATGGTTACGAGCAGTACTTC	CASSPHGYEQYF
-	TRBV5-1	many	TRBJ2-5	TGCGCCAGCAGCACGGGACGAGGACCCATGCAAGAGACCCAGTACTTC	CASSTGRGPMQETQYF
TRBD2	TRBV15	many	TRBJ2-7	TGTGCCACCAGCGGGGCAGCGGGAGGGTCCTACGAGCAGTACTTC	CATSGAAGGSYEQYF
-	TRBV6-1	many	TRBJ2-2	TGTGCCCCCGGTTGGGCGACGAACACCGGGGAGCTGTTTTTT	CAPGWATNTGELFF
-	TRBV30	-	TRBJ1-2	TGTGCCTGGAGCCCGGGAGCATCTAACTATGGCTACACCTTC	CAWSPGASNYGYTF
TRBD1	TRBV29-1	many	TRBJ1-1	TGCAGCGTCAGGGACAGTTTTTTCCATACGAACACTGAAGCTTTCTTT	CSVRDSFFHTNTEAFF
-	TRBV6-1	many	TRBJ1-1	TGTGCCAGCAGTGTATTAGGGAGAACTGAAGCTTTCTTT	CASSVLGRTEAFF
-	TRBV6-1	many	TRBJ1-2	TGTGCCAGCAGTGAAGCACAGGACAACTATGGCTACACCTTC	CASSEAQDNYGYTF
-	TRBV12-3/TRBV12-4	-	TRBJ1-6	TGTGCCAGCAGCCCTGGCGGACAGATTTCTTCACCCCTCCACTTT	CASSPGGQISSPLHF
-	TRBV12-3/TRBV12-4	many	TRBJ1-1	TGTGCCAGCACCCGCGGGTGGCGGGGGGCGTCTGAAGCTTTCTTT	CASTRGWRGASEAFF